A single sample is the source of the 9 T cell receptor beta chains below, sequenced in a study of control samples from healthy donors and cancer patients. Data came from immunoSEQ multiplex PCR; TCRdb stores just in-frame clones and leaves some out. The data hold 130,000 to 150,000 clones, with 75% to 95% observed a single time. Sequencing input: blood. The receptors here all came from a man aged 25 to 40 in good health.

Only a few counts were recorded for this clone. V is TRBV5-6 and J is TRBJ1-5; no clear D. The V gene's germline CDR1 is SGHDT and CDR2 YYEEEE. This CDR3 has 16 residues. Between the trimmed V and J ends, which lost 2 bases and 3 bases, there was a span of 15 bases. The CDR3 protein is CASSLRRGNYNQPQHF. The CDR3 region has the DNA TGTGCCAGCAGCTTACGCCGTGGAAATTACAATCAGCCCCAGCATTTT. The full variable domain, with the rest looked up from reference TRBV5-6 and TRBJ1-5, is DAGVTQSPTHLIKTRGQQVTLRCSPKSGHDTVSWYQQALGQGPQFIFQYYEEEERQRGNFPDRFSGHQFPNYSSELNVNALLLGDSALYLCASSLRRGNYNQPQHFGDGTRLSIL.

The gene calls are TRBV6-5 and TRBJ1-1; possible D gene TRBD1, 6 bases. V was pared by 2 bases and J by 4 bases, with 11 bases between. CDR3 length: 14 residues. Germline V lookup: CDR1 MNHEY, CDR2 SVGAGI. CDR3 sequence: CASSYGGGGTEAFF. Written as DNA, the CDR3 is TGTGCCAGCAGTTACGGGGGCGGTGGCACTGAAGCTTTCTTT.

The rearrangement uses TRBV5-4 and TRBJ2-3; 11 nucleotides align to TRBD2. The CDR3 sequence is 16 residues long. Germline V gives CDR1 SGHNT, CDR2 YYREEE (reference sequence). The trim removed 0 bases at V and 4 bases at J, leaving 4 bases unmatched. CDR3 residues: CASSLALAGGSDTQYF. The CDR3 DNA is TGTGCCAGCAGCTTGGCCCTAGCGGGGGGATCAGATACGCAGTATTTT.

This clone was counted only a few times. This sequence joins TRBV15 and TRBJ2-7; 12 positions match TRBD1. The germline gives CDR1 LNHNV, CDR2 YYDKDF (reference sequence). CDR3 length: 15 residues. Losses at the gene ends were 3 bases for V and 3 bases for J; bases not matched to a gene: 3. The CDR3, as DNA: TGTGCCACCAGCAGCGGGACAGGGGGCAGCTACGAGCAGTACTTC. Protein: CATSSGTGGSYEQYF.

The chain employs TRBV2 and TRBJ1-2, with D uncertain. Trimming left V 1 base short and J 4 bases short, with 10 bases between. CDR1 and CDR2 (germline): SNHLY, FYNNEI. The CDR3 covers 14 residues. The CDR3 sequence: CASSEEGSRYGYTF. CDR3 DNA: TGTGCCAGCAGTGAAGAAGGGTCTCGCTATGGCTACACCTTC. Together with reference TRBV2 and TRBJ1-2, the CDR3 gives the full variable domain: EPEVTQTPSHQVTQMGQEVILRCVPISNHLYFYWYRQILGQKVEFLVSFYNNEISEKSEIFDDQFSVERPDGSNFTLKIRSTKLEDSAMYFCASSEEGSRYGYTFGSGTRLTVV.

This rearrangement joins TRBV3-1 (or the pseudogene TRBV3-2) to TRBJ2-5, with D perhaps TRBD1 (5 bases). CDR3 size: 15 residues. Germline lookup yields CDR1 LGHDT and CDR2 YNNKEL (reference sequence). The V end was cut by 3 bases, the J end by 4 bases, with 15 bases between. CDR3 sequence (DNA): TGTGCCAGCAGCCAGGAACAGGAAGTAAGAGAGACCCAGTACTTC. Translation gives CASSQEQEVRETQYF.

The chain couples TRBV27 to TRBJ1-4, with 7 bases matching TRBD1. The V gene end was trimmed by 2 bases and the J gene end by 11 bases; junction bases not matched to a gene: 2. Germline lookup yields CDR1 MNHEY and CDR2 SMNVEV (reference sequence). This CDR3 is built from 12 residues. The CDR3 bases are TGTGCCAGCAGTTTACCGGACAGGAAACTGTTTTTT. This codes for CASSLPDRKLFF.

The table lists this clone with a count of one. J is TRBJ1-4 and V is TRBV10-3, with D perhaps matching TRBD1 (6 bases). Per germline, CDR1 ENHRY and CDR2 SYGVKD. Trimming removed 6 bases at V and 0 bases at J, with 11 bases between. CDR3 length: 15 amino acids. In DNA form, the CDR3 reads TGTGCCATCAGACAGGGAGAGTCAACTAATGAAAAACTGTTTTTT. This codes for CAIRQGESTNEKLFF.

The rearrangement joins TRBV7-3 to TRBJ2-3; 9 nucleotides align to TRBD2. V lost 5 bases and J lost 6; bases outside the gene matches: 12. The CDR3 is made up of 16 amino acids. Germline assignment: CDR1 SGHTA and CDR2 FQGTGA. The CDR3 nucleotides read TGTGCCAGCAGCCCCAACAGCGGGGGGCCCGGGGATACGCAGTATTTT. Its translation: CASSPNSGGPGDTQYF.